A single sample gave rise to the 9 T cell receptor beta chains below, sequenced in a study of blood T cell repertoires in COVID-19. Generated by immunoSEQ multiplex PCR, the TCRdb table keeps only in-frame clones and is missing some. This sample has over 400,000 clones, with 85% to 90% found just once. The source material was peripheral blood. These receptors all come from a woman in her forties or fifties with COVID-19, enrolled during active disease.

V and J are TRBV2 and TRBJ1-2, with 9 bases aligning to TRBD1. V lost 7 bases to trimming and J lost 2 bases; unmatched junction nucleotides: 5. Germline assignment: CDR1 SNHLY and CDR2 FYNNEI. CDR3 length: 14 residues. CDR3 sequence (DNA): TGTGCCAGCAAATCGGACAGGGGAAACTATGGCTACACCTTC. It translates to CASKSDRGNYGYTF. Drawing the rest from reference TRBV2 and TRBJ1-2, the complete variable domain is EPEVTQTPSHQVTQMGQEVILRCVPISNHLYFYWYRQILGQKVEFLVSFYNNEISEKSEIFDDQFSVERPDGSNFTLKIRSTKLEDSAMYFCASKSDRGNYGYTFGSGTRLTVV.

The V and J genes are TRBV30 and TRBJ2-5, with TRBD2 matching 10 bases. The CDR3 is made up of 17 amino acids. The J segment lost 6 bases and the V segment lost 0 bases, leaving 13 bases of the junction unmatched. Germline CDR1 is GTSNPN and CDR2 is SVGIG (reference sequence). This CDR3 reads CAWSVPSPSGGGQTQYF. The CDR3 DNA is TGTGCCTGGAGTGTACCTTCTCCTAGCGGGGGAGGGCAGACCCAGTACTTC.

The chain carries TRBV10-3 and TRBJ2-2, with 12 bases that match TRBD1. The V segment lost 6 bases and the J segment 2 bases; nucleotides outside the gene matches: 7. The length of the CDR3 is 17 residues. Germline CDR1 is ENHRY and CDR2 is SYGVKD. The CDR3 coding sequence is TGTGCCATCAGCCGGGGACAGGGGGCAACTAACACCGGGGAGCTGTTTTTT. It is translated as CAISRGQGATNTGELFF.

The CDR3 nucleotides read TGTGCCAGCTCACCGGACAGCGCTAACTATGGCTACACCTTC. It translates to CASSPDSANYGYTF. The chain couples TRBV18 to TRBJ1-2; weak D call: TRBD1 (6 bases). The CDR3 has 14 amino acids. From germline, CDR1 is KGHSH and CDR2 LQKENI. V dropped 3 bases and J dropped 0 bases, with 8 bases sitting between them.

The V gene is TRBV3-1 (or the pseudogene TRBV3-2), the J gene TRBJ2-3, with D possibly being TRBD2 (6 bases). The CDR3 contains 15 residues. V lost 0 bases, J lost 6 bases, and 13 bases lay in between. Germline V gene data show CDR1 as LGHDT and CDR2 as YNNKEL (reference sequence). CDR3 residues: CASSQDRAGGDTQYF. CDR3 nucleotide sequence: TGTGCCAGCAGCCAAGATCGAGCGGGCGGGGATACGCAGTATTTT.

The genes are TRBV6-1 and TRBJ1-6; D perhaps matches TRBD1 (6 bases). CDR3 size: 15 residues. The germline V gene encodes CDR1 MNHNS and CDR2 SASEGT. Trimming pared 2 bases from V and 5 bases from J, leaving 10 bases between. CDR3 region: CASSETGGDNSPLHF. CDR3 in DNA: TGTGCCAGCAGTGAAACGGGGGGCGATAATTCACCCCTCCACTTT.

This sequence joins TRBV23-1 and TRBJ1-2, with a weak D call TRBD1 (5 bases). TRBV23-1 is an open reading frame whose function is uncertain. This CDR3 contains 16 residues. V was cut by 2 bases and J by 0 bases, with 13 bases left in between. Here the CDR3 DNA reads TGCGCCAGCAGTCAAAGCGCCCTCAGGGCTAACTATGGCTACACCTTC. This encodes CASSQSALRANYGYTF.

V is TRBV6-5 and J is TRBJ2-5; 14 positions match TRBD2. The CDR3 spans 15 residues. CDR1 and CDR2 from the germline V gene are MNHEY and SVGAGI. V dropped 5 bases and J dropped 5; count of bases not matched to a gene: 4. The CDR3 sequence: CASSTGTSGGETQYF. The CDR3 DNA sequence: TGTGCCAGCAGTACCGGGACTAGCGGGGGTGAGACCCAGTACTTC.

V is TRBV4-2 and J is TRBJ1-2; D ambiguous. There are 20 residues in the CDR3. Germline V gene sequence: CDR1 LGHNA, CDR2 YNFKEQ. V gave up 2 bases and J gave up 0 bases, with 25 bases separating them. The CDR3 here is CASSQFGGRSGGIANYGYTF. As DNA, the CDR3 is TGTGCCAGCAGCCAATTTGGCGGTAGGTCAGGAGGAATAGCTAACTATGGCTACACCTTC.